A selection of T cell receptor beta chains follows, all from one sample in a study of identical twins. A single record per CDR3 protein comes from TCRdb applying MiXCR to the 5' RACE reads. The top ten clones hold approximately 1% of a sample with 400,000 to 550,000 distinct CDR3 sequences, 13% to 15% of them seen once. This sample also appeared in a second study, on yellow fever vaccine responses in identical twins.

The sequencing sample was made of CD4+ T cells sorted from blood. The receptors derive from a young woman in good health. Both conserved end residues are part of each CDR3. The D gene is left open where the match is weak. Clone size is given for some rows only: seen once, a few or many times, or a class if the clone is expanded.

size: .; length: 13; D: TRBD1; J: TRBJ1-5; V: TRBV2; CDR3: CASMDRGGQPQHF; DNA: TGTGCCAGCATGGACAGGGGGGGCCAGCCCCAGCATTTT
size: few; length: 13; D: .; J: TRBJ2-3; V: TRBV3-1; CDR3: CASSQEPRDTQYF; DNA: TGTGCCAGCAGCCAAGAACCCCGGGATACGCAGTATTTT
size: .; length: 15; D: .; J: TRBJ2-1; V: TRBV12-5; CDR3: CASGLSSRMGYEQFF; DNA: TGTGCTAGTGGTTTGTCCTCCCGGATGGGGTATGAGCAGTTCTTC
size: many; length: 14; D: .; J: TRBJ2-7; V: TRBV3-1; CDR3: CASSQDRTAYEQYF; DNA: TGTGCCAGCAGCCAAGACCGAACGGCCTACGAGCAGTACTTC
size: many; length: 15; D: .; J: TRBJ1-2; V: TRBV6-5; CDR3: CASSYPAGKVDGYTF; DNA: TGTGCCAGCAGTTACCCGGCAGGGAAGGTCGATGGCTACACCTTC
size: few; length: 15; D: .; J: TRBJ2-1; V: TRBV12-3/TRBV12-4; CDR3: CASSFPGGGRKEQFF; DNA: TGTGCCAGCAGTTTCCCGGGGGGCGGCCGCAAAGAGCAGTTCTTC
size: .; length: 12; D: .; J: TRBJ2-7; V: TRBV20-1; CDR3: CSASNRPYEQYF; DNA: TGCAGTGCTAGTAACAGGCCCTACGAGCAGTACTTC
size: .; length: 14; D: .; J: TRBJ2-7; V: TRBV28; CDR3: CASSLSGQVHEQYF; DNA: TGTGCCAGCAGTTTGAGCGGGCAGGTACACGAGCAGTACTTC
size: .; length: 15; D: TRBD1; J: TRBJ2-3; V: TRBV29-1; CDR3: CSVEGTGLSTDTQYF; DNA: TGCAGCGTTGAAGGGACAGGGTTGAGTACAGATACGCAGTATTTT
size: .; length: 14; D: .; J: TRBJ2-7; V: TRBV28; CDR3: CASTSRGEGYEQYF; DNA: TGTGCCAGCACCTCCAGGGGAGAAGGCTACGAGCAGTACTTC
size: .; length: 14; D: TRBD2; J: TRBJ2-5; V: TRBV7-9; CDR3: CASSSGGLGETQYF; DNA: TGTGCCAGCAGCTCGGGGGGGCTCGGGGAGACCCAGTACTTC
size: few; length: 14; D: TRBD1; J: TRBJ1-4; V: TRBV2; CDR3: CASSPGQGAEKLFF; DNA: TGTGCCAGCAGTCCGGGACAGGGAGCTGAAAAACTGTTTTTT
size: .; length: 17; D: TRBD1; J: TRBJ2-3; V: TRBV28; CDR3: CASSSTGEVASTDTQYF; DNA: TGTGCCAGCAGTTCAACAGGGGAAGTGGCTAGCACAGATACGCAGTATTTT
size: many; length: 14; D: .; J: TRBJ2-2; V: TRBV12-3/TRBV12-4; CDR3: CASRKIGNTGELFF; DNA: TGTGCCAGCAGGAAGATTGGGAACACCGGGGAGCTGTTTTTT
size: few; length: 13; D: TRBD2; J: TRBJ2-7; V: TRBV18; CDR3: CASSPPSGYEQYF; DNA: TGTGCCAGCTCACCCCCTAGCGGGTACGAGCAGTACTTC
size: many; length: 15; D: .; J: TRBJ2-1; V: TRBV5-6; CDR3: CASSFQDRPYNEQFF; DNA: TGTGCCAGCAGCTTTCAAGACAGACCCTACAATGAGCAGTTCTTC
size: .; length: 16; D: .; J: TRBJ2-2; V: TRBV7-3; CDR3: CASSLVGSRNTGELFF; DNA: TGTGCCAGCAGCTTGGTGGGGTCAAGGAACACCGGGGAGCTGTTTTTT
size: few; length: 20; D: TRBD2; J: TRBJ2-1; V: TRBV29-1; CDR3: CSVGKWGEGTSGLVDNEQFF; DNA: TGCAGCGTTGGCAAGTGGGGGGAGGGAACTAGCGGCTTGGTTGACAATGAGCAGTTCTTC
size: .; length: 13; D: TRBD1; J: TRBJ2-1; V: TRBV19; CDR3: CASSMAGGTEQFF; DNA: TGTGCCAGTAGTATGGCAGGGGGCACTGAGCAGTTCTTC
size: few; length: 15; D: .; J: TRBJ2-5; V: TRBV24-1; CDR3: CATSDSPPGQETQYF; DNA: TGTGCCACCAGTGATTCCCCCCCAGGACAAGAGACCCAGTACTTC
size: .; length: 13; D: .; J: TRBJ1-5; V: TRBV30; CDR3: CAWSEGEVQPQHF; DNA: TGTGCCTGGAGTGAAGGGGAGGTTCAGCCCCAGCATTTT
size: many; length: 15; D: TRBD2; J: TRBJ2-1; V: TRBV5-1; CDR3: CASSLGLAGVDEQFF; DNA: TGCGCCAGCAGCTTGGGACTAGCGGGAGTTGATGAGCAGTTCTTC
size: .; length: 16; D: .; J: TRBJ2-3; V: TRBV5-1; CDR3: CASSSRQGHRSDTQYF; DNA: TGCGCCAGCAGCTCCCGGCAGGGGCACCGATCAGATACGCAGTATTTT
size: .; length: 14; D: TRBD1; J: TRBJ1-1; V: TRBV5-1; CDR3: CASSTGQGSTEAFF; DNA: TGCGCCAGCAGCACGGGACAGGGCAGCACTGAAGCTTTCTTT
size: .; length: 12; D: .; J: TRBJ2-7; V: TRBV28; CDR3: CASSVSAWEQYF; DNA: TGTGCCAGCTCAGTCTCGGCTTGGGAGCAGTACTTC
size: .; length: 14; D: .; J: TRBJ2-5; V: TRBV10-3; CDR3: CAISGAAGWETQYF; DNA: TGTGCCATCAGTGGGGCGGCTGGCTGGGAGACCCAGTACTTC
size: .; length: 14; D: .; J: TRBJ2-1; V: TRBV2; CDR3: CASSESTSYNEQFF; DNA: TGTGCCAGCAGTGAGTCCACCTCCTACAATGAGCAGTTCTTC